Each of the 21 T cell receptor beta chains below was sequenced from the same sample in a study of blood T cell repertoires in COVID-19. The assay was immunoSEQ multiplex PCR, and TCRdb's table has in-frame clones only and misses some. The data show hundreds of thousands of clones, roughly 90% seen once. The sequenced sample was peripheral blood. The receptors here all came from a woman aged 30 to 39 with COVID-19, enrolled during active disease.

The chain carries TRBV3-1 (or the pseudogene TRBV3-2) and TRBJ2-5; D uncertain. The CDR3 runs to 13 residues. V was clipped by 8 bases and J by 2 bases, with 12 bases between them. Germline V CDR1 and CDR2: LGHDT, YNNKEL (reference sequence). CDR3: CASETRNQETQYF. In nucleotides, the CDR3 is TGTGCCAGCGAAACGAGGAATCAAGAGACCCAGTACTTC.

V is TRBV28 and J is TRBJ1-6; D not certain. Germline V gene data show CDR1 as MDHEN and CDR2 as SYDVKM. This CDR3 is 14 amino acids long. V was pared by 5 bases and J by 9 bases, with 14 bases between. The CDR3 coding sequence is TGTGCCAGCAGTCAACTGGGCGAAGGTTCACCCCTCCACTTT. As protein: CASSQLGEGSPLHF.

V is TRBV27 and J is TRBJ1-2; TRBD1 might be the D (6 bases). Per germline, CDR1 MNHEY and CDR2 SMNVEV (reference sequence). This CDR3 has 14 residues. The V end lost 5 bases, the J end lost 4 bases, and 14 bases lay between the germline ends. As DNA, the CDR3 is TGTGCCAGCAGTGCCCACAGGGATCTCTATGGCTACACCTTC. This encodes CASSAHRDLYGYTF.

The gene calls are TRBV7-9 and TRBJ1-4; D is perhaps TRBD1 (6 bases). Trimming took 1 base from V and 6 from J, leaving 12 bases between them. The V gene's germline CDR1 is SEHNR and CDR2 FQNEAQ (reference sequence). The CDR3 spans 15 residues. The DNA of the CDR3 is TGTGCCAGCAGCTTAGTTTCAGGGGCCGATGAAAAACTGTTTTTT. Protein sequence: CASSLVSGADEKLFF.

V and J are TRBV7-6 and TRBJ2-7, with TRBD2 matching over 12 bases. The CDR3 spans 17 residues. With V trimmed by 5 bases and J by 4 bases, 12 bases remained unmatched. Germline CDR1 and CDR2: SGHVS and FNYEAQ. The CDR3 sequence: CASSPNLAGGPIYEQYF. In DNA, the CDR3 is TGTGCCAGCAGCCCGAACCTAGCGGGGGGGCCTATTTACGAGCAGTACTTC.

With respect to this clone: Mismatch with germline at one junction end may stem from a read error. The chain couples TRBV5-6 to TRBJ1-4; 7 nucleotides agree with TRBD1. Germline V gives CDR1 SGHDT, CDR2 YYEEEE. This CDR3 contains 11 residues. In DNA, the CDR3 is TGTGCCAGCAGCTTGGGGGACAGTTTTTCTTTT. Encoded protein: CASSLGDSFSF.

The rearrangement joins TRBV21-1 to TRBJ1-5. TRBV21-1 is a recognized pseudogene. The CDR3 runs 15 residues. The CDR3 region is CASSKPRASNQPQHF. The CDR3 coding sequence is TGTGCCAGCAGCAAACCGAGAGCTAGCAATCAGCCCCAGCATTTT.

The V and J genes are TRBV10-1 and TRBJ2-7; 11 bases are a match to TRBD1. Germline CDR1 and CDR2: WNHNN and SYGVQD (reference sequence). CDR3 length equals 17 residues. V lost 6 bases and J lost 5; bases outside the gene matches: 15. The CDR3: CASRSDRGRSFGDEQYF. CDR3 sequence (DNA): TGCGCCAGCAGGTCGGACAGGGGGCGCTCATTCGGTGACGAGCAGTACTTC.

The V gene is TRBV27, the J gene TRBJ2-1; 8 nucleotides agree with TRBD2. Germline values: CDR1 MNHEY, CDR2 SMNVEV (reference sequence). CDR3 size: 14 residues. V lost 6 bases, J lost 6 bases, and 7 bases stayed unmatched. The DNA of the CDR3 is TGTGCCAGCAGACCTCTAGGGACTAGCAATGAGCAGTTCTTC. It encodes CASRPLGTSNEQFF.

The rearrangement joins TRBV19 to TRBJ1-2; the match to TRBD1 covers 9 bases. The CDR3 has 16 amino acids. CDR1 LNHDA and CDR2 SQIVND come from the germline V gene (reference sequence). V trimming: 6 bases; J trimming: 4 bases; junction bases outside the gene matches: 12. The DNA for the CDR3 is TGTGCCAGTAGCCCCGGGACAGGGATCACTCTCTATGGCTACACCTTC. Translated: CASSPGTGITLYGYTF.

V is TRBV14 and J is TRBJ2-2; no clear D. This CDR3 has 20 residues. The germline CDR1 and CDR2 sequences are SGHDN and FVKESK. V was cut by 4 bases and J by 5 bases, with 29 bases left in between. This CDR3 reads CASSPHITGSVAEKTGELFF. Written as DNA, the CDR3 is TGTGCCAGCAGCCCTCACATAACCGGGTCCGTGGCAGAGAAAACCGGGGAGCTGTTTTTT.

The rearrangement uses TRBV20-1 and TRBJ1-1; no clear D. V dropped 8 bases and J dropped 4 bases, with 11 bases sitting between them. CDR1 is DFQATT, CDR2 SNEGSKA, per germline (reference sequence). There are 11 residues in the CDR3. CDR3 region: CSTTPSTEAFF. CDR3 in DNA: TGCAGTACAACCCCCAGCACTGAAGCTTTCTTT.

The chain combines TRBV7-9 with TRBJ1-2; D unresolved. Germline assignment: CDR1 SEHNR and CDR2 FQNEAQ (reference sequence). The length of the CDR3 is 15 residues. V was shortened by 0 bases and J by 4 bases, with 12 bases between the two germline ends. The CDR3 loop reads CASSLATRQGYGYTF. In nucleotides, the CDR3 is TGTGCCAGCAGCTTAGCGACAAGGCAAGGCTATGGCTACACCTTC. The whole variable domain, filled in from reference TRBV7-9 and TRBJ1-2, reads DTGVSQNPRHKITKRGQNVTFRCDPISEHNRLYWYRQTLGQGPEFLTYFQNEAQLEKSRLLSDRFSAERPKGSFSTLEIQRTEQGDSAMYLCASSLATRQGYGYTFGSGTRLTVV.

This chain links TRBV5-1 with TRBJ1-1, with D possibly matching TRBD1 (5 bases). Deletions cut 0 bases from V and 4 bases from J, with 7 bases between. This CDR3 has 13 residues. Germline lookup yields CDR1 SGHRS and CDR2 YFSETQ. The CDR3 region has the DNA TGCGCCAGCAGCTTGGTAGGGGTCACTGAAGCTTTCTTT. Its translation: CASSLVGVTEAFF.

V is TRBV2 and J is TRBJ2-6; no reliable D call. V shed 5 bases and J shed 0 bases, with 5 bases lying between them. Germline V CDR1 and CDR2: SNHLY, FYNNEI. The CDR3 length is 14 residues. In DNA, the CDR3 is TGTGCCAGCAGTCAGAACTCTGGGGCCAACGTCCTGACTTTC. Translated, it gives CASSQNSGANVLTF.

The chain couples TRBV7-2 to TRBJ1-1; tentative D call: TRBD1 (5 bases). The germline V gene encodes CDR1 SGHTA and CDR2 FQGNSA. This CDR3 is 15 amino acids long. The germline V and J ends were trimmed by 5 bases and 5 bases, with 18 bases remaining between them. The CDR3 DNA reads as TGTGCCAGCAGCCTACAGTTGGGGCTCGGGACTGAAGCTTTCTTT. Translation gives CASSLQLGLGTEAFF.

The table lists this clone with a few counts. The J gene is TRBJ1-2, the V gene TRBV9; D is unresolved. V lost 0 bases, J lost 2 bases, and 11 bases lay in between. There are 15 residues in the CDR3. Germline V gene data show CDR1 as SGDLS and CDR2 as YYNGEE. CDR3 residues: CASSVGISSNYGYTF. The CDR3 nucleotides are TGTGCCAGCAGCGTAGGAATCTCTAGCAACTATGGCTACACCTTC.

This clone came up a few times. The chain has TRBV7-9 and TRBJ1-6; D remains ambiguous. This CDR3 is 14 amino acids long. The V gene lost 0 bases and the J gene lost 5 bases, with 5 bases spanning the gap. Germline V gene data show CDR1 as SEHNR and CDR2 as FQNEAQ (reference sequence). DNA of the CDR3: TGTGCCAGCAGCTTAGCCCCTGATAATTCACCCCTCCACTTT. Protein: CASSLAPDNSPLHF.

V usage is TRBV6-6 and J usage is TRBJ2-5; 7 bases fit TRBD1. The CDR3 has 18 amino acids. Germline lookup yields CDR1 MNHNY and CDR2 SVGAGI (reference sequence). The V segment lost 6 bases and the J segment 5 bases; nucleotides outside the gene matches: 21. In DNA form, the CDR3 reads TGTGCCAGCAGACGATACCCGGGACAGCAAGGGGGTTTGGAGACCCAGTACTTC. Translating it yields CASRRYPGQQGGLETQYF.

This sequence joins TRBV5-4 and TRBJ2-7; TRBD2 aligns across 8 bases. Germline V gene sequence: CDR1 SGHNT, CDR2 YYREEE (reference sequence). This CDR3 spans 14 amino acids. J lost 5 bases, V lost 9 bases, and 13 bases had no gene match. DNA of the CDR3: TGTGCCATCACTAGCGGCGGATTCGCCCACGAGCAGTACTTC. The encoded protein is CAITSGGFAHEQYF.

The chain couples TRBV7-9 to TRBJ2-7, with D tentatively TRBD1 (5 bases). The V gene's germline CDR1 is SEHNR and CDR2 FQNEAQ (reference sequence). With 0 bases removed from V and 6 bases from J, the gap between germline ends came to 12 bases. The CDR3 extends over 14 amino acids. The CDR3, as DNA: TGTGCCAGCAGCTTAGCAGGGGTGAAAGGCGAGCAGTACTTC. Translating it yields CASSLAGVKGEQYF.